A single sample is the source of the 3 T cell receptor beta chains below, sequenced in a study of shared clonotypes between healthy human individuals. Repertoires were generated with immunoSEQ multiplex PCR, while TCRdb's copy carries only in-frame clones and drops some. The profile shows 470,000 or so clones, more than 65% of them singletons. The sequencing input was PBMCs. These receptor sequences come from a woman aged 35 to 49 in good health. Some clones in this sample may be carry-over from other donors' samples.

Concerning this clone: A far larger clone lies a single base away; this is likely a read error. The CDR3 sequence is CAWSLPVSRAFF. As DNA, the CDR3 is TGTGCCTGGAGTCTCCCTGTGTCGAGAGCTTTCTTT. V gene TRBV30 combines with J gene TRBJ1-1; D remains unclear. Trimming removed 2 bases at V and 10 bases at J, with 14 bases between. The CDR3 length is 12 residues. The germline V gene has CDR1 GTSNPN and CDR2 SVGIG (reference sequence).

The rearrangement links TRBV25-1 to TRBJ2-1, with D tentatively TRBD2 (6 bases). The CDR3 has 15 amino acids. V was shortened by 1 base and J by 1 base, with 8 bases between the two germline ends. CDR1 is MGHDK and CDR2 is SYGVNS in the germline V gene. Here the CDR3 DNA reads TGTGCCAGCAGTGAATCCCGGGGGTCCTACAATGAGCAGTTCTTC. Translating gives CASSESRGSYNEQFF.

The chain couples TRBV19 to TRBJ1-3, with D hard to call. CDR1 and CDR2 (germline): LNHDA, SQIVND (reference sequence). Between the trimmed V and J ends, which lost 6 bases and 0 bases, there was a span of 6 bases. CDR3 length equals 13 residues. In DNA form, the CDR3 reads TGTGCCAGTAGACAGTACTCTGGAAACACCATATATTTT. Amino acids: CASRQYSGNTIYF.